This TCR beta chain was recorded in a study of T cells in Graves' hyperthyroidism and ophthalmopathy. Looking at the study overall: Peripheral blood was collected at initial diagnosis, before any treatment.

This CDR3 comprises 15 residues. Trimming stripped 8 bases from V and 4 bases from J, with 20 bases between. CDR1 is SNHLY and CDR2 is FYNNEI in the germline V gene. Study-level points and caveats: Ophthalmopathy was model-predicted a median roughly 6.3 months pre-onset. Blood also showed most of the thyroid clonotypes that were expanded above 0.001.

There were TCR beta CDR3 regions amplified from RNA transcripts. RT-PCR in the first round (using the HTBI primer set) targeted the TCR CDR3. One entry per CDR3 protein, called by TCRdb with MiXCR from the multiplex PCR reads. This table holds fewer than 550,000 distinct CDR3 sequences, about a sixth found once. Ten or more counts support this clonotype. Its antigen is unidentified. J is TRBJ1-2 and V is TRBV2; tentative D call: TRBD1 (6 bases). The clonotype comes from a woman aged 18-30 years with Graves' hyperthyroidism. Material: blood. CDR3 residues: CASPSPPGHVYGYTF. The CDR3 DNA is TGTGCCAGCCCGTCTCCCCCGGGACACGTCTATGGCTACACCTTC.